This TCR beta chain was captured in a study of T-cell reconstitution after alpha-beta-depleted transplantation in children. Study results and limitations: High day-60 TCRbeta diversity in some patients came from surviving recipient T cells and thymic progenitors.

Preparation of the TCRbeta library was carried out with unique molecular identifiers. MiXCR, run by TCRdb on the PCR reads, gives a single entry per CDR3 protein. Of hundreds of thousands of distinct CDR3 sequences listed, under 15% are singletons. The length of the CDR3 is 17 residues. V trimming: 7 bases; J trimming: 0 bases; junction bases outside the gene matches: 11. This clonotype was counted only a few times. Its antigen is still unknown. This specimen was PBMCs, mostly from graft donor cells, taken 360 days after TCRalphabeta/CD19-depleted stem cell transplant. The chain links TRBV12-3 or TRBV12-4 to TRBJ2-1; 8 bases line up with TRBD2. The receptor was isolated from a male patient under 18 who had a stem cell transplant for acute myeloid leukemia, so the T cells may come from the graft donor. Written as DNA, the CDR3 is TGTGCCAGCATTCCCTTTGGGGGGACTAGCTCCTACAATGAGCAGTTCTTC. Translation gives CASIPFGGTSSYNEQFF.